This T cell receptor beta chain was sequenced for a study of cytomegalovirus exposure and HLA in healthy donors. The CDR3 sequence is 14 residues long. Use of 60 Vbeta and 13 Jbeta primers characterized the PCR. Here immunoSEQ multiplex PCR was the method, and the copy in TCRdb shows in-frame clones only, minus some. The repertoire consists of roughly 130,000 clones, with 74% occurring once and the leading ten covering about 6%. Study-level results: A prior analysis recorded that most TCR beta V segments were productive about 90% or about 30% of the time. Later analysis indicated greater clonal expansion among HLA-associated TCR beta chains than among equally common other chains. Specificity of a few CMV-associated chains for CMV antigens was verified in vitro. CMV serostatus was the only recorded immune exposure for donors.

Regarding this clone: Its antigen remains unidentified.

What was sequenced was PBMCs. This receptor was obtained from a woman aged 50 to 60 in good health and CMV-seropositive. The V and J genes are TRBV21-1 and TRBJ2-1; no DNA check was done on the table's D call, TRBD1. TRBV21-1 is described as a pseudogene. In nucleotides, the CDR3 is TGTGCCAGCAGGCTGGACAGGGTTTGCAATGAGCAGTTCTTC. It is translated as CASRLDRVCNEQFF.